The clone carrying this T cell receptor (beta chain) was recorded a few times. The data were taken from a study of T-cell reconstitution after alpha-beta-depleted transplantation in children. This sample's TCRbeta library carried unique molecular identifier barcodes. TCRdb re-called the PCR reads with MiXCR, one entry per CDR3 protein. In the table there are hundreds of thousands of distinct CDR3 sequences, around 14% of which are singletons. From germline, CDR1 is SEHNR and CDR2 FQNEAQ (reference sequence). CDR3 length: 16 residues. V gave up 1 base and J gave up 3 bases, with 16 bases separating them.

This sequence was found in a girl aged 2 to 10 with congenital amegakaryocytic thrombocytopenia, due to receive a stem cell transplant. The starting material was PBMCs, obtained before TCRalphabeta/CD19-depleted stem cell transplant. The V gene is TRBV7-9, the J gene TRBJ2-7; no definite D call. This chain's CDR3 is CASSLVADQSLYEQYF. CDR3 nucleotide sequence: TGTGCCAGCAGCTTAGTGGCAGACCAATCCCTCTACGAGCAGTACTTC.